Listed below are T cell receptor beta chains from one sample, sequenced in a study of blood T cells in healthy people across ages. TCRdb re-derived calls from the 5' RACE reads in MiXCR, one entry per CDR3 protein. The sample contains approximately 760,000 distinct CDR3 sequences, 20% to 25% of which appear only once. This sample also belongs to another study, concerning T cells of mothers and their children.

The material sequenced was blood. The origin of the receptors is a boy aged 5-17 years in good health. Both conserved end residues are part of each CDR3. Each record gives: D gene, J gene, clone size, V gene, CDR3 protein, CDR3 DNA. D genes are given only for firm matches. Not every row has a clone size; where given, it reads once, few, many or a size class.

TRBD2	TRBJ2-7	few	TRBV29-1	CSVRGDRTSGSSYEQYF	TGCAGCGTCCGAGGGGACAGGACTAGCGGGAGCTCCTACGAGCAGTACTTC
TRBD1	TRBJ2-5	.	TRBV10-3	CAISEGQGKETQYF	TGTGCCATCAGTGAGGGACAGGGAAAAGAGACCCAGTACTTC
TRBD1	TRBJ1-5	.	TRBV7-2	CASSPRDRPNQPQHF	TGTGCCAGCAGCCCCCGGGACAGGCCTAATCAGCCCCAGCATTTT
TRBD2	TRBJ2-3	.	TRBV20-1	CSAYGTSSDTQYF	TGCAGTGCTTATGGGACTAGCTCAGATACGCAGTATTTT
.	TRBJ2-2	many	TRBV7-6	CASSSGTGELFF	TGTGCCAGCAGCTCTGGGACCGGGGAGCTGTTTTTT
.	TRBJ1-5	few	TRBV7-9	CASSESNQPQHF	TGTGCCAGCAGCGAGAGCAATCAGCCCCAGCATTTT
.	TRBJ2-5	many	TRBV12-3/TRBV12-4	CASSFYGETQYF	TGTGCCAGCAGTTTCTACGGGGAGACCCAGTACTTC
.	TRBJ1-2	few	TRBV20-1	CSARGPGRTNYGYTF	TGCAGTGCTAGAGGGCCAGGGCGAACTAACTATGGCTACACCTTC
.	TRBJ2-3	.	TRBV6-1	CASSEALGGADTQYF	TGTGCCAGCAGTGAAGCGCTAGGAGGGGCAGATACGCAGTATTTT
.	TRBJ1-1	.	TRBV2	CASSSSGSEAFF	TGTGCCAGCAGTAGTTCTGGCAGCGAAGCTTTCTTT
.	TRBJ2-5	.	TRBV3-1	CASSQDTGSWETQYF	TGTGCCAGCAGCCAAGATACCGGGAGTTGGGAGACCCAGTACTTC
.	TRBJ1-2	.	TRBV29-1	CSVRTEEGYGYTF	TGCAGCGTTAGGACCGAGGAGGGGTATGGCTACACCTTC
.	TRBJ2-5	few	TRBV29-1	CSVVGLEQETQYF	TGCAGCGTTGTAGGCCTAGAGCAAGAGACCCAGTACTTC
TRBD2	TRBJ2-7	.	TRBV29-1	CSGGGGSEQYF	TGCAGCGGGGGGGGAGGGTCCGAGCAGTACTTC
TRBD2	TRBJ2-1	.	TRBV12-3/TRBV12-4	CASSPPTSGHNEQFF	TGTGCCAGCAGTCCGCCGACTAGCGGCCACAATGAGCAGTTCTTC
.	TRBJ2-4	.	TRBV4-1	CASSQDGVIAKNIQYF	TGCGCCAGCAGCCAAGATGGTGTTATAGCCAAAAACATTCAGTACTTC
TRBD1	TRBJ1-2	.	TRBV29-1	CSVGSGTAYDPPGWSVEGYTF	TGCAGCGTTGGTTCGGGGACAGCGTATGATCCCCCCGGGTGGTCCGTGGAGGGCTACACCTTC
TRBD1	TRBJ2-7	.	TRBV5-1	CASSLGAGTGIHEQYF	TGCGCCAGCAGCTTGGGGGCCGGGACAGGTATCCACGAGCAGTACTTC
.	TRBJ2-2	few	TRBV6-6	CASRESGTGELFF	TGTGCCAGCCGGGAGTCGGGCACCGGGGAGCTGTTTTTT
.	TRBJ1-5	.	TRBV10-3	CAISEDTEEPQHF	TGTGCCATCAGTGAAGACACGGAAGAGCCCCAGCATTTT
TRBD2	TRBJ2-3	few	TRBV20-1	CSARAGLAGSTDTQYF	TGCAGTGCTAGAGCCGGACTAGCGGGGAGCACAGATACGCAGTATTTT
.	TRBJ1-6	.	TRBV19	CASSMDGGSYNSPLHF	TGTGCCAGTAGTATGGACGGGGGCTCCTATAATTCACCCCTCCACTTT
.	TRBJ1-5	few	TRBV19	CATERGDSRNQPQHF	TGTGCCACCGAGAGGGGAGACAGTCGCAATCAGCCCCAGCATTTT
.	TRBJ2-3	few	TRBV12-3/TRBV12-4	CASSSFGGSEDTQYF	TGTGCCAGCAGTTCCTTTGGGGGAAGCGAAGATACGCAGTATTTT
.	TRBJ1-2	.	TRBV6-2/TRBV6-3	CASSDPTAENYGYTF	TGTGCCAGCAGTGACCCGACAGCTGAAAACTATGGCTACACCTTC
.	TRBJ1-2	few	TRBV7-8	CASSLATQSNYGYTF	TGTGCCAGCAGCTTAGCGACGCAGTCTAACTATGGCTACACCTTC
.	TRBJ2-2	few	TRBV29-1	CSVTSYGELFF	TGCAGCGTGACCTCCTACGGGGAGCTGTTTTTT